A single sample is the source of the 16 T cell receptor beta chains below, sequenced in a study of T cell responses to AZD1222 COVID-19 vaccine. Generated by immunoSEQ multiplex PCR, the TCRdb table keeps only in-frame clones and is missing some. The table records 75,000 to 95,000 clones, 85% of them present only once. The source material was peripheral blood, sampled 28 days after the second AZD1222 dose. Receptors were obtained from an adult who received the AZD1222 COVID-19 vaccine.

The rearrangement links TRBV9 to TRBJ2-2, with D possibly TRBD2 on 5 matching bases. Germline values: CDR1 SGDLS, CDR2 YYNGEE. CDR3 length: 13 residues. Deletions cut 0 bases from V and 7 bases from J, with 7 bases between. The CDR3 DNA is TGTGCCAGCAGCGTAGCTGGGAGCGGGGAGCTGTTTTTT. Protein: CASSVAGSGELFF.

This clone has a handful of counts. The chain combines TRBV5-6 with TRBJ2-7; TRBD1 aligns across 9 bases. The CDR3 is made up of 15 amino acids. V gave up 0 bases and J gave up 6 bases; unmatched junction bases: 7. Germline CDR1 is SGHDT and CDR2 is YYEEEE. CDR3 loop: CASSLGGTGIPEQYF. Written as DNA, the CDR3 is TGTGCCAGCAGCTTGGGAGGGACAGGGATCCCCGAGCAGTACTTC.

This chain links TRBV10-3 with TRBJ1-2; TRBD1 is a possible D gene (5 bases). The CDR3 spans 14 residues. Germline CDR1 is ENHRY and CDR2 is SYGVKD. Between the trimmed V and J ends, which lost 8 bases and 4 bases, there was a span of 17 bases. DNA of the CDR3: TGTGCCATCCGAGATCTGGGGGAAGCCTATGGCTACACCTTC. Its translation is CAIRDLGEAYGYTF.

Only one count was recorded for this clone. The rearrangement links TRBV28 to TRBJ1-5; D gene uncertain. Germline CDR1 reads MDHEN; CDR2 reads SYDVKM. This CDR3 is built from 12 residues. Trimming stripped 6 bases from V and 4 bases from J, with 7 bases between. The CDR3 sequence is CASSSGNQPQHF. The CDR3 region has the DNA TGTGCCAGCAGCTCGGGAAATCAGCCCCAGCATTTT.

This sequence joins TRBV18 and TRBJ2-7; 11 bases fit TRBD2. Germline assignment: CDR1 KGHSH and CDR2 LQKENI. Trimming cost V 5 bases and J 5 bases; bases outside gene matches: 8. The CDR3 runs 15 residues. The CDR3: CASSITSGRIHEQYF. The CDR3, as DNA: TGTGCCAGCTCAATCACTAGCGGGAGAATTCACGAGCAGTACTTC. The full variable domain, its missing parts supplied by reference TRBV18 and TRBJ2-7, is NAGVMQNPRHLVRRRGQEARLRCSPMKGHSHVYWYRQLPEEGLKFMVYLQKENIIDESGMPKERFSAEFPKEGPSILRIQQVVRGDSAAYFCASSITSGRIHEQYFGPGTRLTVT.

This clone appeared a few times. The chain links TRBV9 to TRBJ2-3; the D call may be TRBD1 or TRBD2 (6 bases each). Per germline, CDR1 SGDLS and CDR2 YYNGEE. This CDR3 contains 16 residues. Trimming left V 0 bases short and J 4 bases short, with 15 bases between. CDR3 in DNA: TGTGCCAGCAGCGTAGAGGGGGACCCTAGCGCAGATACGCAGTATTTT. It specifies CASSVEGDPSADTQYF.

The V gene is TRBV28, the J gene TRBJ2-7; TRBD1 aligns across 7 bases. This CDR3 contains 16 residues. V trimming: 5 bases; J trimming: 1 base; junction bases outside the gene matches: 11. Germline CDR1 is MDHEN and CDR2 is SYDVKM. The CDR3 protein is CASSPHAGTASYEQYF. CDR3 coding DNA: TGTGCCAGCAGTCCGCATGCCGGGACAGCGTCCTACGAGCAGTACTTC.

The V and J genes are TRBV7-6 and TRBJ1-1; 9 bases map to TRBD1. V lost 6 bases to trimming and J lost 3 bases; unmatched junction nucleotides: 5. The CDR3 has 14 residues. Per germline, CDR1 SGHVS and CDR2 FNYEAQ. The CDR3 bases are TGTGCCAGCAGTGGGACAGGGAGTCACACTGAAGCTTTCTTT. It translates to CASSGTGSHTEAFF. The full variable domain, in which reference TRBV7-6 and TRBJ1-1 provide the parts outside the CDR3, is GAGVSQSPRYKVTKRGQDVALRCDPISGHVSLYWYRQALGQGPEFLTYFNYEAQQDKSGLPNDRFSAERPEGSISTLTIQRTEQRDSAMYRCASSGTGSHTEAFFGQGTRLTVV.

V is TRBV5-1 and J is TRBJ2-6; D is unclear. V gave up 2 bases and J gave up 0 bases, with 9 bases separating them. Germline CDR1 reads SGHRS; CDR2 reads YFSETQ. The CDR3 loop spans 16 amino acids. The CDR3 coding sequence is TGCGCCAGCAGCTTTTCAAGGATCTCTGGGGCCAACGTCCTGACTTTC. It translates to CASSFSRISGANVLTF.

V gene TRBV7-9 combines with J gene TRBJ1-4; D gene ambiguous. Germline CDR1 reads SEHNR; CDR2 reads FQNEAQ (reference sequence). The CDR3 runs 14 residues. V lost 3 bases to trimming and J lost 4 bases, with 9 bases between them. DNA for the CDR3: TGTGCCAGCAGCTTTTTTACAGATAATGAAAAACTGTTTTTT. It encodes CASSFFTDNEKLFF. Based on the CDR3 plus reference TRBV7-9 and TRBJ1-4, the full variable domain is DTGVSQNPRHKITKRGQNVTFRCDPISEHNRLYWYRQTLGQGPEFLTYFQNEAQLEKSRLLSDRFSAERPKGSFSTLEIQRTEQGDSAMYLCASSFFTDNEKLFFGSGTQLSVL.

CDR3: CADQLGSYEQYF. The CDR3 DNA follows: TGTGCCGACCAACTCGGGTCCTACGAGCAGTACTTC. This chain links TRBV10-3 with TRBJ2-7; D ambiguous. The V end was cut by 11 bases, the J end by 1 base, with 12 bases between. This CDR3 comprises 12 residues. The V gene's germline CDR1 is ENHRY and CDR2 SYGVKD.

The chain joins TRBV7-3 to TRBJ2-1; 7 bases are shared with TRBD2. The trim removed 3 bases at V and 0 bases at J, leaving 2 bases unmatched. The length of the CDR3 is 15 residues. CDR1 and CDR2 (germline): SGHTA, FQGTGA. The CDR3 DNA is TGTGCCAGCAGCTTGACTAGCAGCTCCTACAATGAGCAGTTCTTC. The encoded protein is CASSLTSSSYNEQFF.

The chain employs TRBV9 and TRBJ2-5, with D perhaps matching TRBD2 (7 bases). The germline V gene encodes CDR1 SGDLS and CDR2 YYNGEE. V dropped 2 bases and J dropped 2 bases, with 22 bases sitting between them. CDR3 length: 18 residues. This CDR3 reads CASSVSSAGARLQETQYF. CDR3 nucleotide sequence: TGTGCCAGCAGCGTTAGTTCGGCGGGGGCGAGACTACAAGAGACCCAGTACTTC. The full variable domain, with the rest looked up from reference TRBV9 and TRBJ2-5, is DSGVTQTPKHLITATGQRVTLRCSPRSGDLSVYWYQQSLDQGLQFLIQYYNGEERAKGNILERFSAQQFPDLHSELNLSSLELGDSALYFCASSVSSAGARLQETQYFGPGTRLLVL.

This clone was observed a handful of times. The CDR3 DNA sequence: TGTGCCAGCAGCTTCAACAGGGGAGGGACCTACAATGAGCAGTTCTTC. Translation gives CASSFNRGGTYNEQFF. This sequence joins TRBV7-3 and TRBJ2-1, with D perhaps TRBD1 or TRBD2 (7 bases each). Germline CDR1 reads SGHTA; CDR2 reads FQGTGA. V was pared by 3 bases and J by 2 bases, with 14 bases between. The CDR3 consists of 16 residues.

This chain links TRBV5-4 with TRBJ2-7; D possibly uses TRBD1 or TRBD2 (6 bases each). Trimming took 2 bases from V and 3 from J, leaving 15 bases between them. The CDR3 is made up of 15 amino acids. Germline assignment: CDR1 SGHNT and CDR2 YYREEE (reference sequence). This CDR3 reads CASSLVGGQGYEQYF. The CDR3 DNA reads TGTGCCAGCAGCTTAGTGGGGGGCCAGGGCTACGAGCAGTACTTC.

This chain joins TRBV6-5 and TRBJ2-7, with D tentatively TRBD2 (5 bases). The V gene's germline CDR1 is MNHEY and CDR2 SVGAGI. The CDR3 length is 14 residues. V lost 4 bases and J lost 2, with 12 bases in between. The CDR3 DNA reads TGTGCCAGCAGTTCTCTTAAGCGGACCTACGAGCAGTACTTC. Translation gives CASSSLKRTYEQYF.